Listed below are T cell receptor beta chains from one sample, sequenced in a study of human T cells and chemical hapten exposure. TCRdb recomputed calls from the RACE reads with MiXCR, one row per CDR3 protein. The data show around 80,000 distinct CDR3 sequences, about 9% seen once. Sequencing input: whole blood. The receptors derive from a male donor in good health. Some clones in this sample may be carry-over from other donors' samples. Each CDR3 is given with its conserved first and last residue. A D gene is named only where the DNA matches it firmly. For some rows the clone size is stated as once, few or many, or as a class when expanded; others skip it.

D gene: NA; clone size: few; V gene: TRBV18; J gene: TRBJ1-1; CDR3 protein: CASSPDGREAFF; CDR3 DNA: TGTGCCAGCTCACCAGACGGTCGTGAAGCTTTCTTT
D gene: NA; clone size: few; V gene: TRBV12-3/TRBV12-4; J gene: TRBJ1-2; CDR3 protein: CASSYPVGSLYGYTF; CDR3 DNA: TGTGCCAGCAGTTACCCTGTGGGGTCGCTCTATGGCTACACCTTC
D gene: NA; clone size: NA; V gene: TRBV29-1; J gene: TRBJ2-3; CDR3 protein: CSVAGPSTDTQYF; CDR3 DNA: TGCAGCGTTGCAGGGCCTAGCACAGATACGCAGTATTTT
D gene: TRBD1; clone size: NA; V gene: TRBV20-1; J gene: TRBJ2-7; CDR3 protein: CSATRDRGGDEQYF; CDR3 DNA: TGCAGTGCTACCCGGGACAGGGGTGGCGACGAGCAGTACTTC
D gene: NA; clone size: few; V gene: TRBV18; J gene: TRBJ2-1; CDR3 protein: CASSPSRNYNEQFF; CDR3 DNA: TGTGCCAGCTCACCATCTAGGAACTACAATGAGCAGTTCTTC
D gene: NA; clone size: NA; V gene: TRBV21-1; J gene: TRBJ2-7; CDR3 protein: CASSVQREQYF; CDR3 DNA: TGTGCCAGCAGCGTGCAACGCGAGCAGTACTTC
D gene: TRBD1; clone size: few; V gene: TRBV9; J gene: TRBJ1-1; CDR3 protein: CASSPQDRGLLYGTEAFF; CDR3 DNA: TGTGCCAGCAGCCCCCAGGACAGGGGCCTTCTATATGGCACTGAAGCTTTCTTT
D gene: NA; clone size: few; V gene: TRBV29-1; J gene: TRBJ1-2; CDR3 protein: CSVEDLQGGIYGYTF; CDR3 DNA: TGCAGCGTTGAAGATCTTCAGGGAGGCATCTATGGCTACACCTTC
D gene: NA; clone size: NA; V gene: TRBV7-6; J gene: TRBJ2-5; CDR3 protein: CASSLGGGGIGETQYF; CDR3 DNA: TGTGCCAGCAGCCTAGGAGGGGGCGGGATAGGAGAGACCCAGTACTTC
D gene: NA; clone size: few; V gene: TRBV20-1; J gene: TRBJ2-1; CDR3 protein: CSARVLDYNEQFF; CDR3 DNA: TGCAGTGCTAGAGTCCTGGACTACAATGAGCAGTTCTTC
D gene: NA; clone size: few; V gene: TRBV27; J gene: TRBJ1-1; CDR3 protein: CASSLLAQGNTEAFF; CDR3 DNA: TGTGCCAGCAGTTTATTAGCCCAGGGGAACACTGAAGCTTTCTTT
D gene: NA; clone size: few; V gene: TRBV20-1; J gene: TRBJ1-1; CDR3 protein: CSARVREGILEAFF; CDR3 DNA: TGCAGTGCTAGGGTCCGAGAGGGTATACTCGAAGCTTTCTTT
D gene: NA; clone size: many; V gene: TRBV12-3/TRBV12-4; J gene: TRBJ1-6; CDR3 protein: CASSLDSRSPLHF; CDR3 DNA: TGTGCCAGCAGCCTCGACAGTCGTTCACCCCTCCACTTT
D gene: NA; clone size: few; V gene: TRBV25-1; J gene: TRBJ2-7; CDR3 protein: CATNGGNYEQYF; CDR3 DNA: TGTGCCACAAACGGGGGAAACTACGAGCAGTACTTC
D gene: TRBD2; clone size: once; V gene: TRBV3-1; J gene: TRBJ2-2; CDR3 protein: CASKHGGSDTGELFF; CDR3 DNA: TGTGCCAGTAAGCACGGCGGGAGTGACACCGGGGAGCTGTTTTTT
D gene: NA; clone size: NA; V gene: TRBV14; J gene: TRBJ2-7; CDR3 protein: CASSQLVYEQYF; CDR3 DNA: TGTGCCAGCAGCCAATTAGTCTACGAGCAGTACTTC
D gene: NA; clone size: NA; V gene: TRBV3-1; J gene: TRBJ2-5; CDR3 protein: CASSQETPPGQAKETQYF; CDR3 DNA: TGTGCCAGCAGCCAAGAAACCCCCCCAGGCCAAGCCAAAGAGACCCAGTACTTC
D gene: NA; clone size: few; V gene: TRBV12-3/TRBV12-4; J gene: TRBJ1-1; CDR3 protein: CASSTPGTATEAFF; CDR3 DNA: TGTGCCAGCAGCACGCCCGGAACAGCCACTGAAGCTTTCTTT
D gene: NA; clone size: few; V gene: TRBV12-3/TRBV12-4; J gene: TRBJ2-1; CDR3 protein: CASSFGLGDEQFF; CDR3 DNA: TGTGCCAGCAGTTTTGGTCTGGGGGATGAGCAGTTCTTC
D gene: TRBD2; clone size: NA; V gene: TRBV20-1; J gene: TRBJ2-7; CDR3 protein: CSASMVAGHSEQYF; CDR3 DNA: TGCAGTGCTTCTATGGTAGCGGGGCATAGCGAGCAGTACTTC
D gene: NA; clone size: many; V gene: TRBV29-1; J gene: TRBJ2-7; CDR3 protein: CSVDGGSEQYF; CDR3 DNA: TGCAGCGTTGACGGAGGGAGCGAGCAGTACTTC
D gene: NA; clone size: few; V gene: TRBV3-1; J gene: TRBJ1-1; CDR3 protein: CASSQGGTQNTEAFF; CDR3 DNA: TGTGCCAGCAGCCAAGGTGGGACACAGAACACTGAAGCTTTCTTT
D gene: TRBD1; clone size: NA; V gene: TRBV2; J gene: TRBJ2-1; CDR3 protein: CASRDDRGEQFF; CDR3 DNA: TGTGCCAGCAGGGATGACAGGGGAGAGCAGTTCTTC
D gene: NA; clone size: NA; V gene: TRBV6-2/TRBV6-3; J gene: TRBJ2-7; CDR3 protein: CASSTGSLGSYEQYF; CDR3 DNA: TGTGCCAGCAGTACCGGGTCCCTCGGCTCCTACGAGCAGTACTTC
D gene: TRBD2; clone size: few; V gene: TRBV6-6; J gene: TRBJ2-1; CDR3 protein: CASRKTSGSYNEQFF; CDR3 DNA: TGTGCCAGCAGAAAGACTAGCGGTTCCTACAATGAGCAGTTCTTC
D gene: NA; clone size: few; V gene: TRBV6-1; J gene: TRBJ2-1; CDR3 protein: CASSEGSGYNEQFF; CDR3 DNA: TGTGCCAGCAGTGAAGGGAGCGGATACAATGAGCAGTTCTTC
D gene: TRBD1; clone size: many; V gene: TRBV7-6; J gene: TRBJ1-1; CDR3 protein: CASSLPIQGTMNTEAFF; CDR3 DNA: TGTGCCAGCAGCTTACCCATACAGGGGACGATGAACACTGAAGCTTTCTTT
D gene: TRBD2; clone size: NA; V gene: TRBV6-6; J gene: TRBJ2-1; CDR3 protein: CAGQVYRTSGREDEQFF; CDR3 DNA: TGTGCCGGACAGGTTTATCGGACTAGCGGGAGAGAGGATGAGCAGTTCTTC
D gene: TRBD1; clone size: NA; V gene: TRBV9; J gene: TRBJ2-3; CDR3 protein: CASSPKKGTGSTDTQYF; CDR3 DNA: TGTGCCAGCAGCCCTAAAAAGGGGACAGGGTCGACAGATACGCAGTATTTT
D gene: NA; clone size: NA; V gene: TRBV10-3; J gene: TRBJ2-3; CDR3 protein: CAISQSTGAGDTQYF; CDR3 DNA: TGTGCCATCAGCCAAAGTACGGGGGCCGGAGATACGCAGTATTTT
D gene: TRBD2; clone size: NA; V gene: TRBV20-1; J gene: TRBJ2-7; CDR3 protein: CSALVAGLYEQYF; CDR3 DNA: TGCAGTGCTCTCGTAGCGGGACTCTACGAGCAGTACTTC
D gene: NA; clone size: few; V gene: TRBV6-2/TRBV6-3; J gene: TRBJ1-2; CDR3 protein: CASKSVYGYTF; CDR3 DNA: TGTGCCAGCAAGTCCGTCTATGGCTACACCTTC